This is a list of T cell receptor beta chains from one sample in a study of neurological immune-mediated disorders. TCRdb re-analysed the 5' RACE reads in MiXCR, keeping a single row per CDR3 protein. The sample lists 75,000 to 85,000 distinct CDR3 sequences; more than 15% were seen once. Sequencing was carried out using PBMCs. The receptor set was obtained from a woman between 40 and 50 years old in good health. Each CDR3 is given with its conserved first and last residue. A D gene is named only where the DNA matches it firmly. Expanded clones get a size class; other rows say once, few or many, or leave the size out.

d_call: TRBD1
v_call: TRBV5-1
clone_size: many
j_call: TRBJ1-2
cdr3_aa: CASSLVGQGLTF
cdr3_nt: TGCGCCAGCAGCTTGGTTGGACAGGGTCTCACCTTC

d_call: -
v_call: TRBV5-1
clone_size: many
j_call: TRBJ2-6
cdr3_aa: CASSLGQFSGANVLTF
cdr3_nt: TGCGCCAGCAGCTTGGGACAGTTCTCTGGGGCCAACGTCCTGACTTTC

d_call: -
v_call: TRBV12-3/TRBV12-4
clone_size: many
j_call: TRBJ1-2
cdr3_aa: CASSLDPLAGYTF
cdr3_nt: TGTGCCAGCAGTTTAGACCCTCTGGCCGGCTACACCTTC

d_call: TRBD1
v_call: TRBV20-1
clone_size: many
j_call: TRBJ1-4
cdr3_aa: CSALVGTGYEKLFF
cdr3_nt: TGCAGTGCTTTAGTCGGGACAGGGTATGAAAAACTGTTTTTT

d_call: TRBD2
v_call: TRBV4-1
clone_size: many
j_call: TRBJ2-5
cdr3_aa: CASTPRLVSGGGGETQYF
cdr3_nt: TGCGCCAGCACCCCGCGGTTGGTTAGCGGGGGAGGGGGGGAGACCCAGTACTTC

d_call: TRBD2
v_call: TRBV7-2
clone_size: many
j_call: TRBJ2-1
cdr3_aa: CASFPGTSGGAKGSSYNEQFF
cdr3_nt: TGTGCCAGCTTCCCGGGGACTAGCGGGGGGGCCAAGGGAAGCTCCTACAATGAGCAGTTCTTC

d_call: -
v_call: TRBV4-1
clone_size: many
j_call: TRBJ1-2
cdr3_aa: CASSPRRGQFYGYTF
cdr3_nt: TGCGCCAGCAGCCCACGCAGGGGCCAGTTCTATGGCTACACCTTC

d_call: TRBD1
v_call: TRBV27
clone_size: once
j_call: TRBJ2-2
cdr3_aa: CASSSDRGTGELFF
cdr3_nt: TGTGCCAGCAGTTCCGACAGGGGCACCGGGGAGCTGTTTTTT

d_call: -
v_call: TRBV21-1
clone_size: -
j_call: TRBJ1-1
cdr3_aa: CDSSSKEGTGKVAEGFF
cdr3_nt: TGTGACAGCAGCAGCAAAGAAGGGACAGGAAAGGTGGCTGAAGGTTTCTTT

d_call: TRBD2
v_call: TRBV20-1
clone_size: many
j_call: TRBJ2-7
cdr3_aa: CSAISGTSGSYEQYF
cdr3_nt: TGCAGTGCTATATCCGGGACTAGCGGTTCATACGAGCAGTACTTC

d_call: -
v_call: TRBV5-5
clone_size: many
j_call: TRBJ2-3
cdr3_aa: CASSPQPGESGADTQYF
cdr3_nt: TGTGCCAGCAGCCCTCAACCCGGGGAGTCGGGCGCAGATACGCAGTATTTT

d_call: -
v_call: TRBV4-1
clone_size: many
j_call: TRBJ1-2
cdr3_aa: CASSQEVSNYGYTF
cdr3_nt: TGCGCCAGCAGCCAAGAAGTCAGTAACTATGGCTACACCTTC